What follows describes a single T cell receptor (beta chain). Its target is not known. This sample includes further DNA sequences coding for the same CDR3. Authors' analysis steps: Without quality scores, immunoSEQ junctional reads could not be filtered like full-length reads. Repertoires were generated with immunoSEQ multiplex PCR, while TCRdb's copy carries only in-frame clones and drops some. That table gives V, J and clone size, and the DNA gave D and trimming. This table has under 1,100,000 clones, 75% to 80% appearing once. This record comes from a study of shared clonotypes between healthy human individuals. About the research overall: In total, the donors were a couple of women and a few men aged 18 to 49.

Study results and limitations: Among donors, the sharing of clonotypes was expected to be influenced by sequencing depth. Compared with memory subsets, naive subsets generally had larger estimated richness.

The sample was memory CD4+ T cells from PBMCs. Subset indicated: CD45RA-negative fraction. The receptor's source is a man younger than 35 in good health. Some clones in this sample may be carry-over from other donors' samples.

The CDR3 sequence is CASSLSTDTQYF. CDR3 sequence (DNA): TGTGCCAGCAGCTTAAGTACAGATACGCAGTATTTT. The chain employs TRBV7-9 and TRBJ2-3; no clear D. Per germline, CDR1 SEHNR and CDR2 FQNEAQ (reference sequence). The germline V and J ends were trimmed by 2 bases and 3 bases, with 3 bases remaining between them. The CDR3 sequence is 12 residues long.